One sample yielded the 21 T cell receptor beta chains listed below, sequenced in a study of blood T cell repertoires in COVID-19. The repertoire was sequenced with immunoSEQ multiplex PCR; TCRdb's copy has only in-frame clones and lacks some. The table includes 200,000 to 250,000 clones, 60% to 85% detected once. What was sequenced was peripheral blood. These receptors were obtained from a woman in her seventies with acute or convalescent COVID-19.

This clone was counted between two and nine times. The rearrangement uses TRBV27 and TRBJ2-7; unclear D gene. In germline, CDR1 is MNHEY, CDR2 SMNVEV (reference sequence). This CDR3 comprises 13 residues. The V end lost 2 bases, the J end lost 3 bases, and 8 bases lay between the germline ends. CDR3 amino acids: CASSLGGNYEQYF. In DNA form, the CDR3 reads TGTGCCAGCAGTTTAGGCGGAAACTACGAGCAGTACTTC.

A remark on this clone: This same CDR3 is encoded by further DNA sequences in the sample. The chain links TRBV12-3 or TRBV12-4 to TRBJ2-3, with TRBD1 identical over 7 bases. This CDR3 is 13 amino acids long. V shed 4 bases, J shed 3 bases, and the junction held 1 base outside the gene matches. CDR3 sequence: CASSSRGTDTQYF. Here the CDR3 DNA reads TGTGCCAGCAGTTCCAGGGGGACAGATACGCAGTATTTT.

The chain recombines TRBV14 with TRBJ2-7, with D possibly TRBD2 on 5 matching bases. The germline V gene encodes CDR1 SGHDN and CDR2 FVKESK. V was cut by 3 bases and J by 9 bases, with 12 bases left in between. This CDR3 region has 12 residues. CDR3 loop: CASSHLPEVQYF. CDR3 nucleotides: TGTGCCAGCAGCCATCTCCCGGAGGTGCAGTACTTC.

J is TRBJ2-2 and V is TRBV7-2, with TRBD2 matching 8 bases. CDR1 is SGHTA, CDR2 FQGNSA, per germline. V was pared by 3 bases and J by 2 bases, with 5 bases of the junction left unmatched. CDR3 length equals 16 residues. CDR3 sequence (DNA): TGTGCCAGCAGCTTGAACGCGGGGGGCAACACCGGGGAGCTGTTTTTT. It is translated as CASSLNAGGNTGELFF.

The sample holds a few counts of this clone. The V call is TRBV5-1, the J call TRBJ1-2; TRBD1 aligns across 8 bases. Looked up from germline, CDR1 is SGHRS and CDR2 is YFSETQ. CDR3 length: 14 residues. J was trimmed by 3 bases and V by 3 bases; bases with no gene match: 4. Here the CDR3 DNA reads TGCGCCAGCAGCTCCACAGGGGGGGACTATGGCTACACCTTC. Translated: CASSSTGGDYGYTF.

Only a few counts were recorded for this clone. The V call is TRBV9, the J call TRBJ2-3, with TRBD2 matching over 9 bases. Germline V lookup: CDR1 SGDLS, CDR2 YYNGEE. Trimming at V came to 0 bases and at J to 2 bases, leaving 4 bases not matched to a gene. The CDR3 runs 16 residues. CDR3 sequence reads: CASSVEASGATDTQYF. The CDR3 DNA reads as TGTGCCAGCAGCGTAGAGGCTAGCGGGGCCACAGATACGCAGTATTTT. Complete variable domain (other parts from reference TRBV9 and TRBJ2-3): DSGVTQTPKHLITATGQRVTLRCSPRSGDLSVYWYQQSLDQGLQFLIQYYNGEERAKGNILERFSAQQFPDLHSELNLSSLELGDSALYFCASSVEASGATDTQYFGPGTRLTVL.

The chain uses TRBV6-5 and TRBJ1-1; D uncertain. Trimming removed 5 bases at V and 3 bases at J, with 10 bases between. The CDR3 totals 13 residues. Germline CDR1 MNHEY, CDR2 SVGAGI. In DNA form, the CDR3 reads TGTGCCAGCAGTACCTGGGAGGACACTGAAGCTTTCTTT. Its translation is CASSTWEDTEAFF.

CDR3 region: CASSYSSGTGGEKLFF. CDR3 bases: TGTGCCAGCAGTTACTCCTCCGGGACAGGGGGCGAAAAACTGTTTTTT. V and J are TRBV6-5 and TRBJ1-4, with TRBD1 matching 12 bases. V lost 0 bases, J lost 8 bases, and 4 bases stayed unmatched. CDR1 and CDR2 from the germline V gene are MNHEY and SVGAGI. CDR3 length: 16 residues.

This clone was detected once. The chain joins TRBV10-3 to TRBJ2-6; TRBD1 is a possible D gene (6 bases). The V end was cut by 5 bases, the J end by 2 bases, with 10 bases between. Germline-derived CDR1 and CDR2 are ENHRY and SYGVKD. The CDR3 consists of 15 residues. CDR3 amino acids: CAISQQGTGANVLTF. CDR3 in DNA: TGTGCCATCAGTCAACAGGGAACTGGGGCCAACGTCCTGACTTTC.

V and J are TRBV6-4 and TRBJ2-2, with 7 bases aligning to TRBD2. CDR1 is MRHNA, CDR2 SNTAGT, per germline. V trimming: 8 bases; J trimming: 2 bases; junction bases outside the gene matches: 5. CDR3 size: 14 residues. CDR3: CASQLAENTGELFF. The DNA for the CDR3 is TGTGCCAGCCAGCTAGCGGAAAACACCGGGGAGCTGTTTTTT.

J is TRBJ2-2 and V is TRBV6-5; 9 positions match TRBD2. The germline V gene encodes CDR1 MNHEY and CDR2 SVGAGI. Trimming removed 6 bases from V and 5 bases from J; junction bases left unmatched: 7. This CDR3 contains 15 residues. The CDR3 sequence: CASRAGGGVTGELFF. Written as DNA, the CDR3 is TGTGCCAGCAGAGCGGGCGGGGGGGTGACCGGGGAGCTGTTTTTT.

V gene TRBV12-3 or TRBV12-4 combines with J gene TRBJ1-5, with D possibly matching TRBD1 (5 bases). The V end lost 5 bases, the J end lost 6 bases, and 8 bases lay between the germline ends. This CDR3 region has 12 residues. CDR3 in DNA: TGTGCCAGCAGTCCGACAGTTCAGCCCCAGCATTTT. It codes for CASSPTVQPQHF.

CDR3 bases: TGCGCCAGCAGCGTTACAGGGACGGCTAATGAAAAACTGTTTTTT. Amino acid sequence: CASSVTGTANEKLFF. The J gene is TRBJ1-4, the V gene TRBV5-1; TRBD1 is a possible D gene (6 bases). The CDR3 runs 15 residues. Germline V gives CDR1 SGHRS, CDR2 YFSETQ. Between the trimmed V and J ends, which lost 4 bases and 3 bases, there was a span of 13 bases.

The gene calls are TRBV6-1 and TRBJ2-5, with D tentatively TRBD2 (5 bases). Trimming stripped 3 bases from V and 4 bases from J, with 18 bases between. This CDR3 comprises 16 residues. Germline values: CDR1 MNHNS, CDR2 SASEGT. The CDR3 DNA sequence: TGTGCCAGCAGTGAGTCGCCCACCGGACTCCGAGAGACCCAGTACTTC. Its protein is CASSESPTGLRETQYF.

CDR3 loop: CASSLGHTSSGNTIYF. In DNA, the CDR3 is TGTGCCAGCAGCCTGGGACACACGAGCTCTGGAAACACCATATATTTT. The gene calls are TRBV5-4 and TRBJ1-3, with D tentatively TRBD1 (6 bases). V gave up 4 bases and J gave up 0 bases, with 14 bases separating them. Germline V gives CDR1 SGHNT, CDR2 YYREEE (reference sequence). The CDR3 covers 16 residues.

CDR3 sequence (DNA): TGCAGTGCTAGTAATAGCGGGGGGCTCTACGAGCAGTACTTC. It encodes CSASNSGGLYEQYF. The rearrangement joins TRBV20-1 to TRBJ2-7; TRBD2 aligns across 10 bases. The CDR3 covers 14 residues. Losses at the gene ends were 3 bases for V and 3 bases for J; bases not matched to a gene: 5. Germline lookup yields CDR1 DFQATT and CDR2 SNEGSKA (reference sequence).

This clone has a single count. The chain employs TRBV20-1 and TRBJ2-3; 7 nucleotides align to TRBD2. J was trimmed by 1 base and V by 3 bases; bases with no gene match: 4. Germline V lookup: CDR1 DFQATT, CDR2 SNEGSKA (reference sequence). The CDR3 sequence is 14 residues long. The CDR3 protein is CSASGGGGTDTQYF. DNA for the CDR3: TGCAGTGCTAGTGGTGGGGGGGGCACAGATACGCAGTATTTT.

This sequence joins TRBV27 and TRBJ2-3, with no clear D. The V end lost 3 bases, the J end lost 2 bases, and 15 bases lay between the germline ends. Germline lookup yields CDR1 MNHEY and CDR2 SMNVEV (reference sequence). The CDR3 loop spans 16 amino acids. In DNA, the CDR3 is TGTGCCAGCAGTTTCCTAGATAGATGGCCCACAGATACGCAGTATTTT. Amino acids: CASSFLDRWPTDTQYF.

The chain has TRBV14 and TRBJ2-4, with 9 bases lining up with TRBD2. The CDR3 has 19 amino acids. CDR1 is SGHDN and CDR2 is FVKESK in the germline V gene. Trimming removed 6 bases from V and 0 bases from J; junction bases left unmatched: 15. The CDR3 protein is CASRSRASGAPLAKNIQYF. The CDR3 nucleotides read TGTGCCAGCAGATCTAGGGCTAGCGGGGCCCCGTTAGCCAAAAACATTCAGTACTTC.

The gene calls are TRBV21-1 and TRBJ1-5. TRBV21-1 is flagged as a pseudogene. This CDR3 has 18 residues. CDR3 region: CASSKAAKCGHSNQPQHF. As DNA, the CDR3 is TGTGCCAGCAGCAAAGCGGCTAAGTGCGGTCATAGCAATCAGCCCCAGCATTTT.

The V gene is TRBV27, the J gene TRBJ1-2; D is possibly TRBD1 (6 bases). CDR3 length: 15 residues. Looked up from germline, CDR1 is MNHEY and CDR2 is SMNVEV (reference sequence). Trimming pared 0 bases from V and 5 bases from J, leaving 13 bases between. The CDR3 here is CASSLSGAPGYGYTF. CDR3 sequence (DNA): TGTGCCAGCAGTTTATCGGGGGCGCCCGGGTATGGCTACACCTTC.